This TCR beta chain stems from a study of CD8+CD57+ T cells in acquired aplastic anemia (dated by TCRdb to 2017 to 2018). Notes on the research overall: DNA extracted from sorted CD4+ and CD8+ cells had a mean of about 3.3 ug, with a range of roughly 0.2 to 27.4 ug. CD8+CD57+ expansion was defined as frequency above the mean frequency observed in healthy subjects. Broader findings and caveats from the paper: Between patients and healthy controls, no significant difference in CD8+ Simpson's diversity was found (P=0.060). Around 30 CD8+ CDR3 sequences were found to be shared between patients and controls, but these sequences appeared to be highly expressed in patients and within the immunodominant clones of the patients.

Profiling of TCR beta VDJ combinations and CDR3 sequences used genomic DNA as the template. An Illumina HiSeq 2000 was the platform used for TCR repertoire sequencing. In the paper's pipeline: Repertoire assessment relied on Simpson's diversity index, CDR3 size and DJ length profiles, and TRBV/TRBJ rearrangement plots. The most abundant DNA sequence in the deep sequencing data was defined as the immunodominant clone. CDR3 amino acid sequences were screened for sharing across subjects and were compared with published repertoires and the VDJdb database. Using fastp trimming at Q25 and MiXCR clonotype assembly, TCRdb reanalyzed the public sequencing data and kept in-frame beta chains. Each entry is one CDR3 protein sequence, shown with its most common DNA and genes. The V and J calls and clone size come from TCRdb's table, not from the authors' own analysis. The sample yields over 150,000 distinct CDR3 sequences; approximately 48% were counted once. The ten top clones hold 10% to 15% of the sample.

Patients chosen for sequencing had shown expansion of CD8+CD57+ cells by flow cytometry. Every patient had a diagnosis of severe acquired aplastic anemia based on International Study of Aplastic Anemia and Agranulocytosis and Camitta criteria. Patients had received no therapy at the time of blood sampling. The study deep-sequenced TCR repertoires of sorted CD4+ and CD8+ blood T cells from severe aplastic anemia patients and healthy subjects. Patients were enrolled under clinicaltrials.gov protocols 00001620, 01623167, 00001397, 00071045, 00081523 and 00961064 in the USA. Ficoll-Paque density gradient centrifugation was used to isolate peripheral blood mononuclear cells. Before DNA extraction, CD4+ and CD8+ T cells were sorted by FACS or by magnetic beads. Notes on this clonotype: The clone's antigen remains unknown. The record has no base qualities; no much larger clone is one base away.

Spanning cysteine to phenylalanine, the CDR3 consists of 14 amino acids. The sequence is cut down to CDR3 DNA, 42 bases in frame from base 1. From the germline V gene (reference sequence), CDR1 is SEHNR and CDR2 is FQNEAQ. Relative to germline, V is 4 bases shorter and J is 4 bases shorter, with 10 bases between their ends. This TCR was sampled from a human donor with aplastic anemia. Here the chain combines TRBV7-9 and TRBJ1-4, with the D gene uncertain. Sequenced sample: sorted CD4+, CD8+, or CD8+CD57+ T cells (not recorded which) from PBMCs. The nucleotide sequence is TGTGCCAGCAGCTCGAGTGGGTTTAATGAAAAACTGTTTTTT. This sequence encodes CASSSSGFNEKLFF.